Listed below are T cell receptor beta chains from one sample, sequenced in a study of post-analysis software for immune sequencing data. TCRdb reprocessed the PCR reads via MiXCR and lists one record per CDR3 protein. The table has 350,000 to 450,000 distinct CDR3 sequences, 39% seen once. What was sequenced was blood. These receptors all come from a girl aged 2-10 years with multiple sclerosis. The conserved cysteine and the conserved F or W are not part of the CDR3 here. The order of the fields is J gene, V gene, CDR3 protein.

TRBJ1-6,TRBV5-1,AGSLGTANSPLH
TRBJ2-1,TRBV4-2,ASSLVRDNNEQF
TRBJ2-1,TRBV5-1,ASSLVVGRGEQF
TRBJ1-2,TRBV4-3,ASSQVIGGTYGYT
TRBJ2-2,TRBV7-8,ASSFSPTYRREVNTGELF
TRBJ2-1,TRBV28,ASSSVGGDPYNEQF
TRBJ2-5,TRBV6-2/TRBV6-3,ASSLAGLAGKETQY
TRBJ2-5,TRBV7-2,ASSFAQETQY
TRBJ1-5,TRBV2,ASSGTSRDQPQH
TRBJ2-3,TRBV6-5,ASSDRGLLPRSQY
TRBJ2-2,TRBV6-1,ASTPRAGSLNTGELF
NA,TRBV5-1,ASSPRLAGIGEQY
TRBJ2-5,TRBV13,ASSLRKHQETQY
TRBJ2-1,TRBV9,ASSVEGRGYNEQF
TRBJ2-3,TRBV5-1,ASSLGASGGKSDTQY
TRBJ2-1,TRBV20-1,SASIQLAAYNEQF
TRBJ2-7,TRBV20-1,SARPRGGSYEQY
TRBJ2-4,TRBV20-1,SAEQGTKNIQY
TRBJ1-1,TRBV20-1,SAPTSAVLEGTGGTEAF
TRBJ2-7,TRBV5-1,ASSLGLGNYEQY
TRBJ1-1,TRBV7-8,ASSLWGNTEAF
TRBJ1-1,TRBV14,ASSLPNHDRANTEAF
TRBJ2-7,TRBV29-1,SVVLAGPYEQY
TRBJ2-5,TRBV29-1,SVESEREGETQY
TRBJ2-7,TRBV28,ASSSSGRDSYEQY
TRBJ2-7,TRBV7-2,ASSLRLQAPYEQY
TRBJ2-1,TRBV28,ASSQPGQEQF
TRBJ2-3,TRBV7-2,ASSSQAYTQY
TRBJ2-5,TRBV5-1,ASSLGPLAGEAHEQY
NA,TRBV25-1,ASSEKGRNYEQY
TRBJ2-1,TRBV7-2,ASSLGAGRRSYSEQF
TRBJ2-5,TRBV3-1,ASSLRMPTQETQY
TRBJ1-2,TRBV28,ASRPDTLGGYT
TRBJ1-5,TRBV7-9,ASSQGNTNQPQH
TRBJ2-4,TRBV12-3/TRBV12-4,ASSFSEDPFRRLKNIQY
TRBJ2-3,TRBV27,ARGPSGRVPDTQY
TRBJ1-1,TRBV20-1,SARPDREAF
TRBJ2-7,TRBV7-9,ASSRLYGGPYEQY
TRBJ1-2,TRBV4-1,ASSHASGTEGPGYT
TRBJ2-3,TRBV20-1,SARDSDYGTDAQY
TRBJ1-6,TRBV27,ASSLWQSNNSPLH
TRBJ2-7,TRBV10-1,ASSWDSSPYEQY
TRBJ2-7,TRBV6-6,ASSPSGTGSYEQY